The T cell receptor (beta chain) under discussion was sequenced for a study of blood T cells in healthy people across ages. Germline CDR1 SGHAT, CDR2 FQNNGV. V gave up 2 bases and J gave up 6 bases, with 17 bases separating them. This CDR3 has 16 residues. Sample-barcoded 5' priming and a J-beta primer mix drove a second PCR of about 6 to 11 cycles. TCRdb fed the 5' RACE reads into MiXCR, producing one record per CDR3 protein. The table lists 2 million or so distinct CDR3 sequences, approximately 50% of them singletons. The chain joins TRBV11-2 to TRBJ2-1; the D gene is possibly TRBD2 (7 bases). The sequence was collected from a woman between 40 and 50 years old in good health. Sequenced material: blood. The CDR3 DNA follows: TGTGCCAGCAGCTTATTCGGGGGGCCTGGTGGCAATGAGCAGTTCTTC. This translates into CASSLFGGPGGNEQFF.